This TCR beta chain derives from a study of a mutant IDH1 vaccine in newly diagnosed glioma. Study summary: In weeks 1, 3, 5, 7, 11, 15, 19 and 23, patients were vaccinated. Commencement of vaccination occurred 4-6 weeks following radiotherapy alone, or concurrently with temozolomide cycles.

As to this clone: Its antigen remains unknown.

This CDR3 spans 15 amino acids. Germline V gene data show CDR1 as SGHVS and CDR2 as FQNEAQ. The junction had 8 bases not matched to a gene; V was cut back by 5 bases and J by 5 bases. Time point noted: week 23, last vaccination. With topical imiquimod, each dose of the vaccine consisted of 300 ug of mutant IDH1 20-mer peptide. The donors' diagnosis was new WHO grade 3 or 4 astrocytoma that was IDH1-mutant and ATRX-lost. Profiled with immunoSEQ multiplex PCR; TCRdb holds only in-frame clones, not every one. The sample lists some 80,000 clones, 75% to 90% occurring once. This TCR was recovered from a woman aged 45-59 years with glioma. The material was PBMCs, obtained from a glioma patient whose treatment included an IDH1 peptide vaccine. The chain has TRBV7-8 and TRBJ2-1, with TRBD2 matching over 8 bases. The CDR3 DNA follows: TGTGCCAGCAGCCCAGCGGGAGTCAGGGACAATGAGCAGTTCTTC. Its translation is CASSPAGVRDNEQFF.